A selection of T cell receptor beta chains follows, all from one sample in a study of blood T cells in healthy people across ages. Each CDR3 protein gets one entry after TCRdb re-called the 5' RACE reads with MiXCR. The data contain about 290,000 distinct CDR3 sequences, less than 30% of them singletons. Material: blood. The origin of the receptors is a woman in her 70s in good health. CDR3s include the opening cysteine and the closing phenylalanine or tryptophan. The D gene is left open where the match is weak. Clone size appears in some rows only: once, few, many, or a class for an expanded clone.

>TRBJ1-2|NA|TRBV10-3|NA
TGTGCCATCAGTGATTCCGACAAGGTCGGAGGCTACACCTTC
CAISDSDKVGGYTF
>TRBJ2-2|once|TRBV6-1|TRBD2
TGTGCCAGCAGTGTCGGGACGGGCGGGAGGAGAACCGGGGAGCTGTTTTTT
CASSVGTGGRRTGELFF
>TRBJ2-1|NA|TRBV20-1|NA
TGCAGTGCTAGAGATAGGGGGGGTACATACAATGAGCAGTTCTTC
CSARDRGGTYNEQFF
>TRBJ2-7|few|TRBV28|NA
TGTGCCAGCAGTTTTATCGGAAAACACGAGCAGTACTTC
CASSFIGKHEQYF
>TRBJ2-3|NA|TRBV29-1|TRBD2
TGCAGCGTTGACCGGTTAGGAGCGGGAGAAAGCACAGGTACGCAGTATTTT
CSVDRLGAGESTGTQYF
>TRBJ1-1|NA|TRBV3-1|NA
TGTGCCAGCACCAACGACAGGAGGAACACTGAAGCTTTCTTT
CASTNDRRNTEAFF
>TRBJ2-5|few|TRBV6-5|NA
TGTGCCAGCAGTTATCAATATGGGGAGACCCAGTACTTC
CASSYQYGETQYF
>TRBJ2-1|few|TRBV7-3|NA
TGTGCCAGCAGCTCGGGACTTCCGACCAGCAATGAGCAGTTCTTC
CASSSGLPTSNEQFF
>TRBJ2-5|few|TRBV3-1|NA
TGTGCCAGCAGCCCCGGCGCGGCCCAGTACTTC
CASSPGAAQYF
>TRBJ2-3|few|TRBV28|NA
TGTGCCAGCAGTTTTAATGGAGGTCCCACGGCTTGGGTGTATTTT
CASSFNGGPTAWVYF
>TRBJ2-6|NA|TRBV5-5|NA
TGTACCAGCAGCTTGGTAATCTCTGGGGCCAACGTCCTGACTTTC
CTSSLVISGANVLTF
>TRBJ2-7|NA|TRBV28|TRBD2
TGTGCCAGCAGTTACAGCGGGAGGCGGTACGAGCAGTACTTC
CASSYSGRRYEQYF
>TRBJ2-7|NA|TRBV7-3|NA
TGTGCCAGCAGCTTAGGGCTCGGACTTGTTGACGAGCAGTACTTC
CASSLGLGLVDEQYF
>TRBJ2-7|NA|TRBV6-2/TRBV6-3|NA
TGTGCCAGCAGTCCGACCGGGAAATCGTCCTACGAGCAGTACTTC
CASSPTGKSSYEQYF
>TRBJ2-3|NA|TRBV20-1|TRBD2
TGCAGTGCTAGGAGGCTAGCGGGAGGGCCTGGCACAGATACGCAGTATTTT
CSARRLAGGPGTDTQYF
>TRBJ2-1|NA|TRBV6-5|NA
TGTGCCAGCAGTTATTCCGAAGGTACACCCTACAATGAGCAGTTCTTC
CASSYSEGTPYNEQFF
>TRBJ1-1|many|TRBV20-1|NA
TGCAGTGCTAGTAAAGGCCTCCAGAACACTGAAGCTTTCTTT
CSASKGLQNTEAFF
>TRBJ2-7|NA|TRBV7-3|NA
TGTGCCAGCAGTTCACGTAGCAGGTACGAGCAGTACTTC
CASSSRSRYEQYF
>TRBJ1-1|few|TRBV29-1|NA
TGCAGCGTTGAAGAGGATACACTAGAGAACACTGAAGCTTTCTTT
CSVEEDTLENTEAFF
>TRBJ2-1|NA|TRBV4-1|TRBD2
TGCGCCAGCAGCCAAGAAGGTGGCGGGAGGGTTGAGCAGTTCTTC
CASSQEGGGRVEQFF
>TRBJ2-5|NA|TRBV5-1|TRBD1
TGCGCCAGCAGCCGGACGGGACAGGCCACCACTAAAGAGACCCAGTACTTC
CASSRTGQATTKETQYF
>TRBJ2-7|NA|TRBV28|NA
TGTGCCAGCAGTTTCGGCCAGGGTTACGAGCAGTACTTC
CASSFGQGYEQYF
>TRBJ2-7|NA|TRBV20-1|TRBD1
TGCAGTGCTAGCCCGGGACAGAACTCCTACGAGCAGTACTTC
CSASPGQNSYEQYF
>TRBJ2-1|many|TRBV20-1|TRBD1
TGCAGTGCTGAAGGACAGGGAGTCTACAATGAGCAGTTCTTC
CSAEGQGVYNEQFF
>TRBJ1-1|NA|TRBV14|NA
TGTGCCAGCAGCCAAGTGGTTGGAACTGAAGCTTTCTTT
CASSQVVGTEAFF
>TRBJ1-4|few|TRBV20-1|NA
TGCAGTGCTAGGTCAGGGGAAAAACTGTTTTTT
CSARSGEKLFF
>TRBJ2-1|few|TRBV28|NA
TGTGCCAGCAGTCAATTCCTCTACAATGAGCAGTTCTTC
CASSQFLYNEQFF
>TRBJ2-2|NA|TRBV3-1|NA
TGTGCCAGCAGCCAAGACCGAGCTACCGGGGAGCTGTTTTTT
CASSQDRATGELFF
>TRBJ1-6|few|TRBV27|NA
TGTGCCAGCAGTTTCGGGGCAGGGGTAAATAATTCACCCCTCCACTTT
CASSFGAGVNNSPLHF
>TRBJ2-7|NA|TRBV28|NA
TGTGCCACCGACACTGAGGGGTACTCCTACGAGCAGTACTTC
CATDTEGYSYEQYF
>TRBJ1-5|NA|TRBV7-2|NA
TGTGCCAGCAGCTCCCGAGGAGGGGGCAATCAGCCCCAGCATTTT
CASSSRGGGNQPQHF
>TRBJ2-1|NA|TRBV5-1|NA
TGCGCCAGCAGCTCAGCGGGCTCCTACAATGAGCAGTTCTTC
CASSSAGSYNEQFF
>TRBJ2-5|once|TRBV20-1|NA
TGCAGTGCTCGGACCGAGAAAGAGACCCAGTACTTC
CSARTEKETQYF
>TRBJ2-1|NA|TRBV15|TRBD2
TGTGCCACCAGCCTAGTAGCGGGAGCGTCGGATGAGCAGTTCTTC
CATSLVAGASDEQFF
>TRBJ1-3|NA|TRBV6-6|NA
TGTGCCACCCTGGCCCGGGGAGCTGGAAACACCATATATTTT
CATLARGAGNTIYF
>TRBJ1-5|NA|TRBV11-2|NA
TGTGCCAGCAGCTTAGCACAACGCCAGCCCCAGCATTTT
CASSLAQRQPQHF
>TRBJ1-4|NA|TRBV5-1|NA
TGCGCCAGCAGCTTCGGGGAAACCAATGAAAAGCTGTTTTTT
CASSFGETNEKLFF
>TRBJ2-7|once|TRBV15|TRBD1
TGTGCCACCAGCGTAGGGACAGGGTTGGACGAGCAGTACTTC
CATSVGTGLDEQYF
>TRBJ1-2|NA|TRBV20-1|NA
TGCAGCGCCCGGCAGACCACTAACTATGGCTACACCTTC
CSARQTTNYGYTF
>TRBJ2-2|many|TRBV2|NA
TGTGCCAGCAAGACAGCGAACACCGGGGAGCTGTTTTTT
CASKTANTGELFF
>TRBJ1-2|NA|TRBV7-9|NA
TGTGCCAGCAGCTTACTGCCCGAGGGGTATGGCTACACCTTC
CASSLLPEGYGYTF
>TRBJ2-3|few|TRBV20-1|TRBD2
TGCAGTGCTAGGCCAACTAGCGGCCGCACAGATACGCAGTATTTT
CSARPTSGRTDTQYF
>TRBJ2-3|NA|TRBV28|NA
TGTGCCAGCAGTACAGACAGCACAGATACGCAGTATTTT
CASSTDSTDTQYF
>TRBJ2-1|medium-sized|TRBV29-1|NA
TGCAGCGTTGAACCGGCGGTCGGTGAGGGGCAGCGCAATGAGCAGTTCTTC
CSVEPAVGEGQRNEQFF
>TRBJ1-5|once|TRBV18|NA
TGTGCCAGCTCACTTGGGACCGCTGGCAATCAGCCCCAGCATTTT
CASSLGTAGNQPQHF
>TRBJ2-1|many|TRBV3-1|TRBD2
TGTGCCAGCAGCCAGGCGAGCGGGAAGTCCTACAATGAGCAGTTCTTC
CASSQASGKSYNEQFF
>TRBJ2-7|NA|TRBV21-1|NA
TGTGCCAGCAGCAAAAGAACGGGACATTTTGCTTCCTACGAGCAGTACTTC
CASSKRTGHFASYEQYF
>TRBJ2-5|few|TRBV28|TRBD2
TGTGCCAGCAGTTTGACTAGCGGGACTAGACGGCCGTTCTTC
CASSLTSGTRRPFF
>TRBJ2-2|NA|TRBV6-1|TRBD1
TGTGCCAGGCCGGGACAGGGGGTTTTAGGCACCGGGGAGCTGTTTTTT
CARPGQGVLGTGELFF
>TRBJ2-2|few|TRBV29-1|TRBD1
TGCAGCGCCGATGGGACAGGGTCCGGGGAGCTGTTTTTT
CSADGTGSGELFF
>TRBJ2-1|NA|TRBV6-1|NA
TGTGCCAGCAGTGAAAGGGAGAGCTCCTACAATGAGCAGTTCTTC
CASSERESSYNEQFF
>TRBJ2-7|many|TRBV5-1|TRBD1
TGCGCCAGCAGCTTGGCATCGGGGACAGCTACCTACGAGCAGTACTTC
CASSLASGTATYEQYF
>TRBJ2-1|NA|TRBV28|TRBD1
TGTGCCAGCACCAATGCGGGGACAGGGGCTAAAGGGCAGTTCTTC
CASTNAGTGAKGQFF